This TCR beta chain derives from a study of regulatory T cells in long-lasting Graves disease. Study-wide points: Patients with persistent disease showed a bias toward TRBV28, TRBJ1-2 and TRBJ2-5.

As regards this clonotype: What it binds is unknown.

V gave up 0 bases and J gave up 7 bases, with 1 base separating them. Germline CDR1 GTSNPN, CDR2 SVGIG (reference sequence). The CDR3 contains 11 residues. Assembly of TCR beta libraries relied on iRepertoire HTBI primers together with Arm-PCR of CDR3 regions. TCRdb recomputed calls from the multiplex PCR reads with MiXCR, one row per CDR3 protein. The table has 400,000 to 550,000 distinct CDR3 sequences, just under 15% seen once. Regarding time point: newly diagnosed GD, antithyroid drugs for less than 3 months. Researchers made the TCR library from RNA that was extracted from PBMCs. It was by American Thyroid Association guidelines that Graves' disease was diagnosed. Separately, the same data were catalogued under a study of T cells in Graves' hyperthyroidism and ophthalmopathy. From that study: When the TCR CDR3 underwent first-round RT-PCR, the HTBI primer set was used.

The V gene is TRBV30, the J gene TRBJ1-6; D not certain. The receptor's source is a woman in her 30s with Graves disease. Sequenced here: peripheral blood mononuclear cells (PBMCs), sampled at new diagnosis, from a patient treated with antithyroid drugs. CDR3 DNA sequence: TGTGCCTGGAGTGTAAATTCACCCCTCCACTTT. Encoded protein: CAWSVNSPLHF.